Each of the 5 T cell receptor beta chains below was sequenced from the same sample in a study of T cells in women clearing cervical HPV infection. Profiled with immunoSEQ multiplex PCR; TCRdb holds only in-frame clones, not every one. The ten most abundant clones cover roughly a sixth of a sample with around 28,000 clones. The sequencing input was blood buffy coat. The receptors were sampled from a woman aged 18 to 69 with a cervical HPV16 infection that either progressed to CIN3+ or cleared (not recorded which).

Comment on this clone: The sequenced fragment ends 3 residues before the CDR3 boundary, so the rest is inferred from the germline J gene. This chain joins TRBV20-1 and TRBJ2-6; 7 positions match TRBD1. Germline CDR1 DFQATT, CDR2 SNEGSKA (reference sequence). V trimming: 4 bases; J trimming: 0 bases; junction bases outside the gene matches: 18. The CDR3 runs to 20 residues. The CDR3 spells CSAKRGQGITQSSGANVLTF. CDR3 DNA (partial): TGCAGTGCTAAAAGGGGGCAGGGGATAACCCAGAGCTCTGGGGCCAACGTC.

CDR3 region: CAWSWGDGNYEQYF. The part of the CDR3 DNA that was read is TGTGCCTGGAGTTGGGGGGACGGGAACTACGAG. J is TRBJ2-7 and V is TRBV30; D may be TRBD2 (6 bases). With the read ending 3 residues before the CDR3 end, the germline J gene is used to fill in that end. Germline loops: CDR1 GTSNPN, CDR2 SVGIG (reference sequence). V lost 2 bases, J lost 3 bases, and 14 bases lay in between. The CDR3 is 14 residues long.

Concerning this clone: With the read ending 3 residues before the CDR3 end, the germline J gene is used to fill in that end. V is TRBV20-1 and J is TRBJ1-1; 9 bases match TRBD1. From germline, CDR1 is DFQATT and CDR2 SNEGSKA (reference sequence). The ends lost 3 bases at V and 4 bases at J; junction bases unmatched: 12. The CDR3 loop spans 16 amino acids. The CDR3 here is CSARGRDREWGTEAFF. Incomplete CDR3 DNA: TGCAGTGCTAGGGGCCGGGACAGGGAATGGGGCACTGAA.

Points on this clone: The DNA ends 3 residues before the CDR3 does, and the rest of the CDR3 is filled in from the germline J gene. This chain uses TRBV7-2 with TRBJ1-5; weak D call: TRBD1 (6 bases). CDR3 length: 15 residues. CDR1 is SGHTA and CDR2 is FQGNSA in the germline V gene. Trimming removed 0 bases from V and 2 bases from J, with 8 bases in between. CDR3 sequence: CASSLAGHRNQPQHF. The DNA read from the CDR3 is TGTGCCAGCAGCTTAGCGGGACACCGCAATCAGCCC.

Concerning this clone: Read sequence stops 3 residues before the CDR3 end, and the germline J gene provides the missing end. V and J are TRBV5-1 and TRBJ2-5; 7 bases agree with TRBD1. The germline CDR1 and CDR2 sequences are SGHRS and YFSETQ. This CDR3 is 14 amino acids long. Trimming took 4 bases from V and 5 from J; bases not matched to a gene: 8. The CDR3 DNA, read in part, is TGCGCCAGCAGCGGGGGACAGTTCCGGGAGACC. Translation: CASSGGQFRET. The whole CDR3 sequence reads CASSGGQFRETQYF.